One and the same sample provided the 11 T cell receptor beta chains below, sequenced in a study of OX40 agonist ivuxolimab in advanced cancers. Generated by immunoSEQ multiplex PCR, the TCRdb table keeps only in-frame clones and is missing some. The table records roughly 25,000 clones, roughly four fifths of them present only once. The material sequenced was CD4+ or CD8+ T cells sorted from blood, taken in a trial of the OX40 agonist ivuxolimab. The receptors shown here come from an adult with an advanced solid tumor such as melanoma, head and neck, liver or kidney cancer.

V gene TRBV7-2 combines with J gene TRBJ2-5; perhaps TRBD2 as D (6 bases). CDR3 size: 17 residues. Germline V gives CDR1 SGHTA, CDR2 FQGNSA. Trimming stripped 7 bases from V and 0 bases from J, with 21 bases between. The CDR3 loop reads CASNRGSGVGNQETQYF. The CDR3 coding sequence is TGTGCCAGCAATCGGGGGAGCGGAGTAGGGAACCAAGAGACCCAGTACTTC.

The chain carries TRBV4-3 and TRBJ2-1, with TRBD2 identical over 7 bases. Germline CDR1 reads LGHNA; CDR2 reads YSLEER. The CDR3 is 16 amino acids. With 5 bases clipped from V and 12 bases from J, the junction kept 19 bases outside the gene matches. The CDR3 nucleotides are TGCGCCAGCAGCGCCGGGTCCCGGGAGGACCAAAGGAGGCAGTTCTTC. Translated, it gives CASSAGSREDQRRQFF.

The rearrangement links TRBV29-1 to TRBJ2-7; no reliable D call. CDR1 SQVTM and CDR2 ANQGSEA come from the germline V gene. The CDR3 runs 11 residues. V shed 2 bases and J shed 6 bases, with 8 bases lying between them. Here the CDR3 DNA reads TGCAGCGTTGAACAGTGGGGCGAGCAGTACTTC. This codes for CSVEQWGEQYF.

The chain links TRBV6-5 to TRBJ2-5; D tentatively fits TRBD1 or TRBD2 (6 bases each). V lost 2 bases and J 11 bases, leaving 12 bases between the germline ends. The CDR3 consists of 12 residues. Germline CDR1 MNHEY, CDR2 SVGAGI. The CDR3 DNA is TGTGCCAGCAGTTACGGTAGGGGGGAGCAGTACTTC. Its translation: CASSYGRGEQYF.

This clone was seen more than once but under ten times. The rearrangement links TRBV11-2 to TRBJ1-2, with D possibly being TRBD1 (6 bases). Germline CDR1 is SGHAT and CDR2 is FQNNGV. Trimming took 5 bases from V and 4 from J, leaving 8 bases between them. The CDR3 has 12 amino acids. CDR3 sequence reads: CASSPDSYGYTF. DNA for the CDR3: TGTGCCAGCAGCCCGGACAGCTATGGCTACACCTTC.

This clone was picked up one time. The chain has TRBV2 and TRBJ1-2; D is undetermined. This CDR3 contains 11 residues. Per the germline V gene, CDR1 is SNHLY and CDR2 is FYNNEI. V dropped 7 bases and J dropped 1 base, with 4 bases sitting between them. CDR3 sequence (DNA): TGTGCCAGCATTCTTAACTATGGCTACACCTTC. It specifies CASILNYGYTF.

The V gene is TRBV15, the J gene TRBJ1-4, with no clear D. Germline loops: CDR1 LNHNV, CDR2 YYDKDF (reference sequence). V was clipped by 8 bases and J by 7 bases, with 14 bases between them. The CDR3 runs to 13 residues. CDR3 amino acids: CATGPVGLEKLFF. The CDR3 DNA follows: TGTGCCACCGGCCCGGTTGGGCTTGAAAAACTGTTTTTT. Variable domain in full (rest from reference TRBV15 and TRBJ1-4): DAMVIQNPRYQVTQFGKPVTLSCSQTLNHNVMYWYQQKSSQAPKLLFHYYDKDFNNEADTPDNFQSRRPNTSFCFLDIRSPGLGDTAMYLCATGPVGLEKLFFGSGTQLSVL.

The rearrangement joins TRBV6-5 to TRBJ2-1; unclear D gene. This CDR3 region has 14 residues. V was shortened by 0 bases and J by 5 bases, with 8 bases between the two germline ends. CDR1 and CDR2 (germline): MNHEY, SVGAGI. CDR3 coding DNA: TGTGCCAGCAGTTACTCGACGGGTAACAATGAGCAGTTCTTC. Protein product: CASSYSTGNNEQFF.

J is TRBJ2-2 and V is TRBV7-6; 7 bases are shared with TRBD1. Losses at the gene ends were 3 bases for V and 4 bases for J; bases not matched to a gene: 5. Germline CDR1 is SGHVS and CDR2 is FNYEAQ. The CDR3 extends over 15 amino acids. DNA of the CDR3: TGTGCCAGCAGCTTCGAGGGGGCCGGCACCGGGGAGCTGTTTTTT. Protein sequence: CASSFEGAGTGELFF.

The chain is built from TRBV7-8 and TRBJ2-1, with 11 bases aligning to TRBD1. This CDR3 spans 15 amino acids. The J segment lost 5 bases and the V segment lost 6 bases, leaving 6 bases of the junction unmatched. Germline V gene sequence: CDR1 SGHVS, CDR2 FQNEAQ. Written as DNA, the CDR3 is TGTGCCAGCAGGTTGGACAGGGGGCCAGACAATGAGCAGTTCTTC. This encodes CASRLDRGPDNEQFF.

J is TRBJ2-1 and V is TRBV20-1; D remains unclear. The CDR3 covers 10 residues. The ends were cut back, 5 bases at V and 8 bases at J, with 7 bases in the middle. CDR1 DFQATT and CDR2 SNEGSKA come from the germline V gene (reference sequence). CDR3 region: CSAGPYEQFF. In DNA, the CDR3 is TGCAGTGCTGGACCCTATGAGCAGTTCTTC.